This T cell receptor beta chain appears in the sequencing data of a study of CD8+ T cells in alopecia areata. The CDR3 has 13 amino acids. Looked up from germline, CDR1 is MNHNY and CDR2 is SVGAGI (reference sequence). Trimming took 2 bases from V and 7 from J, leaving 9 bases between them. Following extraction, RNA underwent reverse transcription to cDNA, which served as the sequencing template. Assay: immunoSEQ multiplex PCR; the TCRdb copy retains only in-frame clones and omits some. The sample has about 160,000 clones; around 47% are singletons. Researchers gathered lesional scalp punch biopsies and peripheral blood from patients with alopecia areata.

The receptor was isolated from a human donor with alopecia areata. Material: CD4+ T cells sorted from blood. The V call is TRBV6-6, the J call TRBJ1-5, with D uncertain. CDR3 sequence: CASSYGDRQPQHF. The CDR3 coding sequence is TGTGCCAGCAGTTACGGGGATCGCCAGCCCCAGCATTTT.